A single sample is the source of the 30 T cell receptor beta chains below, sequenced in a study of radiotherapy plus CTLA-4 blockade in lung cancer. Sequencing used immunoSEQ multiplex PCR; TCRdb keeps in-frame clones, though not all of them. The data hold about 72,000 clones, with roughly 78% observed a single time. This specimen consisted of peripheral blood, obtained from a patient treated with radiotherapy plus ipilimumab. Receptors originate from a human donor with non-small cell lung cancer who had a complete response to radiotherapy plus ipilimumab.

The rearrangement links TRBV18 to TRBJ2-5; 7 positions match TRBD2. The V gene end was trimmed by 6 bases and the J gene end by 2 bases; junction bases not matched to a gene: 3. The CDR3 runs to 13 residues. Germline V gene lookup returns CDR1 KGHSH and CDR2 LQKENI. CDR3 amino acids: CASSTGGQETQYF. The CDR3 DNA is TGTGCCAGCTCGACGGGGGGTCAAGAGACCCAGTACTTC.

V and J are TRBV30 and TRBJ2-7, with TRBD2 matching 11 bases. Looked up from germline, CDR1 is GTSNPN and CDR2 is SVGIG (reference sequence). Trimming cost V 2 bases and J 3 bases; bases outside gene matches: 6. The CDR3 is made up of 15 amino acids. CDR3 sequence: CAWSPSGGHDYEQYF. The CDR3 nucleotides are TGTGCCTGGAGTCCTAGCGGGGGGCATGACTACGAGCAGTACTTC.

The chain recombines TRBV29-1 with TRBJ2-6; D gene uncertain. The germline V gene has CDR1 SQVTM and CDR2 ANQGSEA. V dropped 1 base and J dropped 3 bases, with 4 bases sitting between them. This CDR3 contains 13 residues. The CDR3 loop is CSVEGGGANVLTF. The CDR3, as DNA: TGCAGCGTTGAAGGGGGTGGGGCCAACGTCCTGACTTTC.

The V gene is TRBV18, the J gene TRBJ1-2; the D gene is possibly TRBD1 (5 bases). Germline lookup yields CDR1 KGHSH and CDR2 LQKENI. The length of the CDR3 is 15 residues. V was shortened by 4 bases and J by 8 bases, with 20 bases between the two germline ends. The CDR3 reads CASSLSAPGAPGYTF. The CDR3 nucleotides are TGTGCCAGCTCACTTTCGGCCCCCGGGGCACCCGGCTACACCTTC.

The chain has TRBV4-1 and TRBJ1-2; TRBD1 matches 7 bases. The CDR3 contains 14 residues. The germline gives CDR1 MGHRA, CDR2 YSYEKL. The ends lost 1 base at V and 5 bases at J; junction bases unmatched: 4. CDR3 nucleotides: TGCGCCAGCAGCCAAGGACAGGGAAGTTATGGCTACACCTTC. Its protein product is CASSQGQGSYGYTF.

CDR3 bases: TGTGCCAGCAGTTCACCGGACTCAATTTTCTTT. This codes for CASSSPDSIFF. The rearrangement links TRBV6-6 to TRBJ1-1; unclear D gene. Germline CDR1 MNHNY, CDR2 SVGAGI (reference sequence). V lost 4 bases, J lost 13 bases, and 13 bases lay in between. The CDR3 extends over 11 amino acids.

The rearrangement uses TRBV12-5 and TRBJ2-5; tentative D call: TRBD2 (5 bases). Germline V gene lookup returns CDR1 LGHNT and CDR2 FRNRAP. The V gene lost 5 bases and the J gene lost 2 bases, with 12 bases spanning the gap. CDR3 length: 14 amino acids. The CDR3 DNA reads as TGTGCTAGTGGTCCCCCGACTATACAAGAGACCCAGTACTTC. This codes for CASGPPTIQETQYF.

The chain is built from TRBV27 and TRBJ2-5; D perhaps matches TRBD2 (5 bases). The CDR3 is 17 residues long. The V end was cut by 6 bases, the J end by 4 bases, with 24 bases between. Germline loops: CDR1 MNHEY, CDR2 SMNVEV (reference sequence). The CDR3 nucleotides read TGTGCCAGCAGCCCCGGTTTCGGGATAACTTTGGGAGAGACCCAGTACTTC. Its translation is CASSPGFGITLGETQYF.

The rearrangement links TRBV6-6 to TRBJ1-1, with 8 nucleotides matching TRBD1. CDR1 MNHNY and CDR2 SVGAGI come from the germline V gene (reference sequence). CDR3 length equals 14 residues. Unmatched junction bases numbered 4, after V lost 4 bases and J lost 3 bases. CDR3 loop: CASSSRTGHTEAFF. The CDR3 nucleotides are TGTGCCAGCAGTTCTAGGACAGGGCACACTGAAGCTTTCTTT.

CDR3 sequence: CASSLALLAGGQDEQFF. CDR3 DNA sequence: TGTGCCAGCAGCTTAGCGCTGCTAGCGGGGGGGCAAGATGAGCAGTTCTTC. This chain joins TRBV7-6 and TRBJ2-1; 12 bases are a match to TRBD2. J lost 8 bases, V lost 0 bases, and 8 bases had no gene match. Germline V gene data show CDR1 as SGHVS and CDR2 as FNYEAQ. The CDR3 spans 17 residues.

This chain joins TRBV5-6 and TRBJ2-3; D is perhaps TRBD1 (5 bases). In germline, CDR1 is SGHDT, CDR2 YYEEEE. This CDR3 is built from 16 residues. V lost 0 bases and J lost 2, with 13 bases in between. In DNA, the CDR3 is TGTGCCAGCAGCTTGGGGCGACAGTATACCACAGATACGCAGTATTTT. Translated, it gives CASSLGRQYTTDTQYF.

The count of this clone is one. The CDR3 DNA reads as TGTGCCAGCGACCAACCCGAGGGAGATACGCAGTATTTT. It is translated as CASDQPEGDTQYF. The rearrangement joins TRBV6-6 to TRBJ2-3; tentative D call: TRBD2 (5 bases). Between the trimmed V and J ends, which lost 8 bases and 5 bases, there was a span of 14 bases. Germline V gene sequence: CDR1 MNHNY, CDR2 SVGAGI (reference sequence). There are 13 residues in the CDR3.

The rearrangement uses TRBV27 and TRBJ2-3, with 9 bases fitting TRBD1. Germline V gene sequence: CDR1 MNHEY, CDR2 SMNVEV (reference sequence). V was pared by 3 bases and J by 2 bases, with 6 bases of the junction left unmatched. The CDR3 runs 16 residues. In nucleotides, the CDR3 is TGTGCCAGCAGTTTGGACAGGGGACTTACCACAGATACGCAGTATTTT. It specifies CASSLDRGLTTDTQYF.

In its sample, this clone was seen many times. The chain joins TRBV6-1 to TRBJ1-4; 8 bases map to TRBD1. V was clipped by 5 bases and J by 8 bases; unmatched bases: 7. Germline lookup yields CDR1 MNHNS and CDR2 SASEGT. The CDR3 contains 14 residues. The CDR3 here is CASSSRGLGEKLFF. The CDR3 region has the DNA TGTGCCAGCAGTTCCAGGGGGCTTGGCGAAAAACTGTTTTTT.

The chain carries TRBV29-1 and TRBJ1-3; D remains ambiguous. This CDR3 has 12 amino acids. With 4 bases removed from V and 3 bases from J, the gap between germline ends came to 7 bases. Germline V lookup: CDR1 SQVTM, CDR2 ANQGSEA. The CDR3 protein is CSVGSIGNTIYF. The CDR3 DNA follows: TGCAGCGTTGGGTCGATTGGAAACACCATATATTTT.

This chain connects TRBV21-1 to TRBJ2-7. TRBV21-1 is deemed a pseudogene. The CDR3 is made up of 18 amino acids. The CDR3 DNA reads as TGTGCCAGCAGCAAAGTTAAGGCAGCCAACCACCCTACCTACGAGCAGTACGTC. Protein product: CASSKVKAANHPTYEQYV.

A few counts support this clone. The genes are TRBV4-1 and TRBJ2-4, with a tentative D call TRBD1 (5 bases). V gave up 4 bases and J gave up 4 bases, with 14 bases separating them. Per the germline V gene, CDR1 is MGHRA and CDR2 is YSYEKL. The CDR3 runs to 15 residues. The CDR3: CASSPTVTVKNIQYF. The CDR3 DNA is TGCGCCAGCAGCCCGACTGTGACAGTTAAAAACATTCAGTACTTC.

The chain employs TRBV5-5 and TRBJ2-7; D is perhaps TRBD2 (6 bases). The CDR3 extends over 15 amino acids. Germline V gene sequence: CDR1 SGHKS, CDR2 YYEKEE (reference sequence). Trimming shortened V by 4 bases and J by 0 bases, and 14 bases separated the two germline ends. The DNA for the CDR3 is TGTGCCAGCAGCGAGGGGACGGGAGCCTCCTACGAGCAGTACTTC. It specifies CASSEGTGASYEQYF.

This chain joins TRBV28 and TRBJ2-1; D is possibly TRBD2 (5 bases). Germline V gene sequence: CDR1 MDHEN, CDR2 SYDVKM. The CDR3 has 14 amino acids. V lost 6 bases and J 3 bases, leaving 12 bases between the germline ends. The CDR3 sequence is CASSRTSDYNEQFF. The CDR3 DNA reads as TGTGCCAGCAGCAGGACTTCGGACTACAATGAGCAGTTCTTC.

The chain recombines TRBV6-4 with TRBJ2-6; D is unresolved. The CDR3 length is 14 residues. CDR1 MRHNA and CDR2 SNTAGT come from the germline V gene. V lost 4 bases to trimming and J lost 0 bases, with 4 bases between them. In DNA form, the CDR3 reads TGTGCCAGCAGTGCCTTCTCTGGGGCCAACGTCCTGACTTTC. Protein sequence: CASSAFSGANVLTF.

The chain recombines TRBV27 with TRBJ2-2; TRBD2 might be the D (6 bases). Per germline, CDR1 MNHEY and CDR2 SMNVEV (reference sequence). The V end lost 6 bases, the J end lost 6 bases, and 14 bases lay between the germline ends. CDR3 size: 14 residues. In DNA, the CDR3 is TGTGCCAGCAGCCGCTGGGGAGGAGCCGGGGAGCTGTTTTTT. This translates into CASSRWGGAGELFF.

CDR3 coding DNA: TGTGCCAGTAGTATTCCTGCTAGCGGGACAGATACGCAGTATTTT. Encoded protein: CASSIPASGTDTQYF. The chain has TRBV19 and TRBJ2-3, with 8 bases identical to TRBD2. The germline CDR1 and CDR2 sequences are LNHDA and SQIVND (reference sequence). The V and J ends lost 3 bases and 3 bases, in that order; junction bases with no gene match: 5. The CDR3 extends over 15 amino acids. The whole variable domain, filled in from reference TRBV19 and TRBJ2-3, reads DGGITQSPKYLFRKEGQNVTLSCEQNLNHDAMYWYRQDPGQGLRLIYYSQIVNDFQKGDIAEGYSVSREKKESFPLTVTSAQKNPTAFYLCASSIPASGTDTQYFGPGTRLTVL.

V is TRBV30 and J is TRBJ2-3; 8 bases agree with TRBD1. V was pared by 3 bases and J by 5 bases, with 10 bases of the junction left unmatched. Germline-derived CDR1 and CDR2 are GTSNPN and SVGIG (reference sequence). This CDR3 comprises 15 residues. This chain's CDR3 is CAWREWTGLGDTQYF. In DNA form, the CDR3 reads TGTGCCTGGAGAGAATGGACAGGGCTGGGAGATACGCAGTATTTT.

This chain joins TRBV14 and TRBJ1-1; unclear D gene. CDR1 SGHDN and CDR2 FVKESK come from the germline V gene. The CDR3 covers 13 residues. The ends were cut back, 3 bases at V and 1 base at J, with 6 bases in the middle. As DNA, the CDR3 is TGTGCCAGCAGCCACCCCGGGAACACTGAAGCTTTCTTT. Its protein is CASSHPGNTEAFF.

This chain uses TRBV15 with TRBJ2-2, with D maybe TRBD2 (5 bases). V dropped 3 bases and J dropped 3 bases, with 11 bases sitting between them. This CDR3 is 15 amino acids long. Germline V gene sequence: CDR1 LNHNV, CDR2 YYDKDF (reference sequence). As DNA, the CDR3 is TGTGCCACCAGCAGCGGGGATGGGGACACCGGGGAGCTGTTTTTT. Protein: CATSSGDGDTGELFF.

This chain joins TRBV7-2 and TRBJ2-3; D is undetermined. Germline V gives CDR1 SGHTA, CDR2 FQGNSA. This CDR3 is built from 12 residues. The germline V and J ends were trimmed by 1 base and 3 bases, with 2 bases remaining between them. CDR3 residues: CASSLETDTQYF. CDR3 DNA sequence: TGTGCCAGCAGCTTAGAAACAGATACGCAGTATTTT.

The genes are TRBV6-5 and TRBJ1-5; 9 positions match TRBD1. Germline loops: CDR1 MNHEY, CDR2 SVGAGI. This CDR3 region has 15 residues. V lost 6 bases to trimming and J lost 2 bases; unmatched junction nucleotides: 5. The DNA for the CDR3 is TGTGCCAGCAGACCTACAGGGGGCGGCAATCAGCCCCAGCATTTT. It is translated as CASRPTGGGNQPQHF.

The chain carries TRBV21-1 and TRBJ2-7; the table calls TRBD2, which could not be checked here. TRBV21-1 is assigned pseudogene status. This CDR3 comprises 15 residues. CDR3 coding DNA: TGTGCCAGCAGCTCCCGACTAGCGGCGTCCTACGAGCAGTACGTC. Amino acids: CASSSRLAASYEQYV.

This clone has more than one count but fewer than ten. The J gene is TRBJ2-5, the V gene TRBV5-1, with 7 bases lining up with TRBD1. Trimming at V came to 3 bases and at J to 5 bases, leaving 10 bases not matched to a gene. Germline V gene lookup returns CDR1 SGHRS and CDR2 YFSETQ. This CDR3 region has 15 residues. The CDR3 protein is CASSSEGQEFETQYF. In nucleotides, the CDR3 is TGCGCCAGCAGCTCGGAAGGACAGGAGTTTGAGACCCAGTACTTC.

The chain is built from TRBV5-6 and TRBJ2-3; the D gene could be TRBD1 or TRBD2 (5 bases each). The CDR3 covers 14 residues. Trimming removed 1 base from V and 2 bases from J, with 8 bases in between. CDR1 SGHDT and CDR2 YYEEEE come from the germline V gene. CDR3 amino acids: CASSLTGLTDTQYF. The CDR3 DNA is TGTGCCAGCAGCTTGACAGGACTCACAGATACGCAGTATTTT.